This TCR beta chain was captured by sequencing in a study of read filtering for tumor transcriptome and immune sequencing. Notes on the study in general: About 80% of IR-seq clonotypes had a single read, yet these held 3.5% to 4.5% of reads.

This clonotype was counted many times. Its antigen is not identified. Germline V gene data show CDR1 as SNHLY and CDR2 as FYNNEI. V was trimmed by 2 bases and J by 5 bases, leaving 10 bases between them. The CDR3 is made up of 14 amino acids. Sampling of bone marrow took place during active disease in every patient. This library used roughly 400 ng RNA and molecular barcoded adaptors spanning alpha/delta and beta/gamma chains. TCRdb re-analysed the reads in MiXCR, keeping a single row per CDR3 protein. The data show more than 30,000 distinct CDR3 sequences, with approximately 14% seen just once and roughly a sixth held by the top ten.

The sequence came from a donor at least 40 years old with multiple myeloma. This sequence joins TRBV2 and TRBJ1-5; a weak D match, TRBD1 (5 bases). Sequenced input: a population of CD138-negative cells sorted from bone marrow. CDR3 in amino acids: CASSEQGRDQPQHF. The CDR3 nucleotides read TGTGCCAGCAGTGAACAGGGTAGAGATCAGCCCCAGCATTTT.